At least ten counts were recorded for the clone carrying this T cell receptor (beta chain). The sample comes from a study of T cells in Graves' hyperthyroidism and ophthalmopathy. Study in general: Specimen type is peripheral blood, collected at initial diagnosis prior to any treatment.

Looked up from germline, CDR1 is SQVTM and CDR2 is ANQGSEA. The CDR3 covers 14 residues. The germline V and J ends were trimmed by 6 bases and 1 base, with 15 bases remaining between them. Template material for amplifying TCR beta CDR3 regions consisted of RNA transcripts. The HTBI primer set was used in a first-round RT-PCR of the TCR CDR3. TCRdb itself ran the multiplex PCR reads through MiXCR, one entry per CDR3 protein. The top ten hold roughly 33% of the sample, which has approximately 330,000 distinct CDR3 sequences, approximately 14% seen once. Under 3 months was the duration of disease in ophthalmopathy patients, who also had a Clinical Activity Score of at least 3 and a NOSPECS grade of at least 4. Criteria for exclusion of patients were uncontrolled infection, other autoimmune disease, pregnancy or lactation.

The sequenced material came from blood. The clonotype was recovered from a woman between 40 and 55 years old with Graves' ophthalmopathy. V gene TRBV29-1 combines with J gene TRBJ1-1; no clear D. The CDR3 sequence: CSVAPPPRNTEAFF. CDR3 coding DNA: TGCAGCGTCGCGCCCCCCCCCCGGAACACTGAAGCTTTCTTT.